What follows are 13 T cell receptor beta chains derived from one specimen sequenced in a study of T-cell reconstitution after alpha-beta-depleted transplantation in children. A TCRbeta library incorporating unique molecular identifiers was prepared. TCRdb called the PCR reads again in MiXCR, with one record for every CDR3 protein. The data hold some 200,000 distinct CDR3 sequences, with roughly 8.3% observed a single time. The specimen comprised PBMCs, mostly from graft donor cells, sampled 360 days after TCRalphabeta/CD19-depleted stem cell transplant. All receptors derive from a male patient under 10 years old who had a stem cell transplant for acute myeloid leukemia, so the T cells may come from the graft donor.

This clonotype was seen a handful of times. The rearrangement uses TRBV4-3 and TRBJ1-5; no reliable D call. Germline loops: CDR1 LGHNA, CDR2 YSLEER. The germline V and J ends were trimmed by 0 bases and 2 bases, with 8 bases remaining between them. The CDR3 totals 15 residues. The DNA for the CDR3 is TGCGCCAGCAGCCAAGATGGCCAGGGCAATCAGCCCCAGCATTTT. Translation: CASSQDGQGNQPQHF.

V is TRBV27 and J is TRBJ2-1; 10 nucleotides agree with TRBD2. The germline V gene has CDR1 MNHEY and CDR2 SMNVEV (reference sequence). The CDR3 runs to 19 residues. The J segment lost 8 bases and the V segment lost 5 bases, leaving 21 bases of the junction unmatched. CDR3 protein: CASSPYPYPSGGFFDEQFF. In nucleotides, the CDR3 is TGTGCCAGCAGTCCCTATCCCTATCCTAGCGGGGGATTTTTCGATGAGCAGTTCTTC.

The sample holds many counts of this clonotype. The chain is built from TRBV5-1 and TRBJ2-3, with D tentatively TRBD1 (5 bases). Deletions cut 0 bases from V and 5 bases from J, with 10 bases between. CDR1 SGHRS and CDR2 YFSETQ come from the germline V gene. CDR3 size: 14 residues. As DNA, the CDR3 is TGCGCCAGCAGCTTGGTAGGGGTCGGAGATACGCAGTATTTT. Amino acids: CASSLVGVGDTQYF.

This clonotype was seen only a few times. V gene TRBV21-1 combines with J gene TRBJ2-7. TRBV21-1 is annotated as a pseudogene. CDR3 size: 14 residues. CDR3 DNA sequence: TGTGCCAGCAACACCGACATGAATTCCTACGAGCAGTACGTC. This translates into CASNTDMNSYEQYV.

This clonotype has a handful of counts. The rearrangement links TRBV27 to TRBJ2-2; possibly TRBD2 for D (6 bases). Germline V gives CDR1 MNHEY, CDR2 SMNVEV (reference sequence). V lost 2 bases and J lost 6, with 7 bases in between. The length of the CDR3 is 13 residues. The CDR3 sequence is CASSLRGSGELFF. For the CDR3, the DNA is TGTGCCAGCAGTTTACGGGGGTCCGGGGAGCTGTTTTTT.

This chain connects TRBV5-1 to TRBJ1-2; no clear D. Germline CDR1 is SGHRS and CDR2 is YFSETQ. V was clipped by 8 bases and J by 4 bases, with 15 bases between them. The CDR3 sequence is 13 residues long. This CDR3 reads CASRTGDAYGYTF. CDR3 in DNA: TGCGCCAGTCGGACGGGAGATGCCTATGGCTACACCTTC.

The chain couples TRBV30 to TRBJ2-1, with D maybe TRBD1 (6 bases). This CDR3 comprises 12 residues. In germline, CDR1 is GTSNPN, CDR2 SVGIG (reference sequence). V shed 8 bases and J shed 8 bases, with 16 bases lying between them. The CDR3 reads CAGLEGVDEQFF. In nucleotides, the CDR3 is TGTGCCGGACTCGAGGGGGTCGATGAGCAGTTCTTC. Using reference TRBV30 and TRBJ2-1 for the parts outside the CDR3, the full variable domain is SQTIHQWPATLVQPVGSPLSLECTVEGTSNPNLYWYRQAAGRGLQLLFYSVGIGQISSEVPQNLSASRPQDRQFILSSKKLLLSDSGFYLCAGLEGVDEQFFGPGTRLTVL.

This clonotype occurred many times. The chain is built from TRBV28 and TRBJ1-2, with D possibly matching TRBD1 (5 bases). Germline V lookup: CDR1 MDHEN, CDR2 SYDVKM. CDR3 length: 15 amino acids. V lost 2 bases and J 7 bases, leaving 17 bases between the germline ends. The CDR3 DNA follows: TGTGCCAGCAGTTTAGGGGGGTGGGTTCTCGGTGGCTACACCTTC. Protein product: CASSLGGWVLGGYTF.

This sequence joins TRBV5-6 and TRBJ2-7; the match to TRBD2 covers 15 bases. CDR1 is SGHDT, CDR2 YYEEEE, per germline. The V gene end was trimmed by 4 bases and the J gene end by 4 bases; junction bases not matched to a gene: 9. The CDR3 is 17 residues long. The CDR3 DNA sequence: TGTGCCAGCAGCCCTCGGACTAGCGGGAGGGCCAGGTACGAGCAGTACTTC. Amino acids: CASSPRTSGRARYEQYF.

This clonotype occurred a few times. The rearrangement uses TRBV7-2 and TRBJ2-1; TRBD2 matches 8 bases. From germline, CDR1 is SGHTA and CDR2 FQGNSA. The CDR3 has 15 residues. V was clipped by 3 bases and J by 7 bases; unmatched bases: 8. The chain's CDR3 is CASSFTGGARNEQFF. In nucleotides, the CDR3 is TGTGCCAGCAGCTTCACCGGGGGGGCCAGGAATGAGCAGTTCTTC.

This clonotype was seen only a few times. The chain combines TRBV5-6 with TRBJ2-1, with unresolved D. Per the germline V gene, CDR1 is SGHDT and CDR2 is YYEEEE. The CDR3 length is 14 residues. Trimming removed 4 bases from V and 1 base from J, with 9 bases in between. As DNA, the CDR3 is TGTGCCAGCAGCATACCGTTATCCTACAATGAGCAGTTCTTC. This translates into CASSIPLSYNEQFF.

This clonotype was seen only a few times. The V and J genes are TRBV29-1 and TRBJ1-1; tentatively, D is TRBD1 (5 bases). CDR1 SQVTM and CDR2 ANQGSEA come from the germline V gene. Trimming shortened V by 1 base and J by 5 bases, and 11 bases separated the two germline ends. The CDR3 runs 13 residues. This CDR3 reads CSVEAGGGTEAFF. The CDR3, as DNA: TGCAGCGTTGAAGCTGGGGGAGGTACTGAAGCTTTCTTT.

This clonotype was seen at least ten times. The chain joins TRBV12-3 or TRBV12-4 to TRBJ2-1; 8 positions agree with TRBD2. The CDR3 loop spans 13 amino acids. V was pared by 10 bases and J by 7 bases, with 9 bases of the junction left unmatched. The CDR3 DNA reads as TGTGCCATAACGGGGGGGCCGGGGAATGAGCAGTTCTTC. Protein: CAITGGPGNEQFF.